This T cell receptor (beta chain) was found in a study of blood T cell repertoires in COVID-19. Looking at the study overall: Acute and convalescent COVID-19 specimens originated in the United States, Italy and Spain. Sample material is recorded as cDNA or gDNA derived from T cells, B-cell-depleted T cells, or PBMCs.

The CDR3 has 13 amino acids. Trimming cost V 8 bases and J 0 bases, with 10 bases left between them. In germline, CDR1 is ENHRY, CDR2 SYGVKD. This clone was seen just once. Original processing methods: It was from reference gene primer amplification that nucleated cell counts were estimated. Data came from immunoSEQ multiplex PCR; TCRdb stores just in-frame clones and leaves some out. The V and J calls and the clone size are those of that table, but D and trimming were determined from the DNA. The sample gives roughly 250,000 clones, around 90% of which show up once; 6% to 9% is in the top ten. This rearrangement joins TRBV10-3 to TRBJ1-1, with no clear D. Sequencing was performed on peripheral blood. The sequence derives from a man in his 60s who had recovered from COVID-19. CDR3 bases: TGTGCCATCCGGGATATGCTGAACACTGAAGCTTTCTTT. Translating gives CAIRDMLNTEAFF.